This T cell receptor (beta chain) was observed in a study of identical twins. Notes on the study in general: Weaker excess twin sharing was seen among beta out-of-frame sequences.

A few counts support this clonotype. As yet, its antigen is unknown. The CDR3 contains 13 residues. Between the trimmed V and J ends, which lost 4 bases and 3 bases, there was a span of 12 bases. The germline CDR1 and CDR2 sequences are SQVTM and ANQGSEA. Each CDR3 protein is one row after TCRdb ran MiXCR on the 5' RACE reads. The sample gives about 690,000 distinct CDR3 sequences, around 6% of which show up once; 1.5% to 2% is in the top ten. The sequenced sample was naive T cells sorted from blood. The sequence derives from a man aged 18 to 35 in good health. J is TRBJ2-5 and V is TRBV29-1; a weak D match, TRBD1 (6 bases). The CDR3 bases are TGCAGCGTTGTAGGACAGAACGAAGAGACCCAGTACTTC. Translation gives CSVVGQNEETQYF.